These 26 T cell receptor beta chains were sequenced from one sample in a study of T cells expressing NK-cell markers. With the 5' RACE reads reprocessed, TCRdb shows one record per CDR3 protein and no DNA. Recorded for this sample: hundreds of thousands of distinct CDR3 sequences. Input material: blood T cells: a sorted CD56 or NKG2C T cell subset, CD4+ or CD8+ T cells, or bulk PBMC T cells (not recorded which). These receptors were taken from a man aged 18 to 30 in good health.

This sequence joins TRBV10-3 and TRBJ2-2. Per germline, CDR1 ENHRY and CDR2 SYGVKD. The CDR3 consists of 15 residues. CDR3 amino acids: CAISESTRDTGELFF.

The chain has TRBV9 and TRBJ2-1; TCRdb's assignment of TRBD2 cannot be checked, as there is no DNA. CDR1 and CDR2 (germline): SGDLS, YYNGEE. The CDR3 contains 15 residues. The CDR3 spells CASSPRSGINNEQFF. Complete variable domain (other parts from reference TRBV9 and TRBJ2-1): DSGVTQTPKHLITATGQRVTLRCSPRSGDLSVYWYQQSLDQGLQFLIQYYNGEERAKGNILERFSAQQFPDLHSELNLSSLELGDSALYFCASSPRSGINNEQFFGPGTRLTVL.

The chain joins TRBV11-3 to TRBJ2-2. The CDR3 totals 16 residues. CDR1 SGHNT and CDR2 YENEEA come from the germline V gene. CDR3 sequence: CASSLAGVANTGELFF.

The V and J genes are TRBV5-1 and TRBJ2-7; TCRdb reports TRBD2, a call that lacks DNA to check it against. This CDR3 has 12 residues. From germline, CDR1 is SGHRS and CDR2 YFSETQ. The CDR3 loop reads CASTAGGVEQYF.

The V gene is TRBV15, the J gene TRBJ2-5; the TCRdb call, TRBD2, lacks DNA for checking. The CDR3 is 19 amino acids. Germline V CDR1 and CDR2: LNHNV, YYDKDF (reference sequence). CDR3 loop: CATSRDQEGGMIFQETQYF.

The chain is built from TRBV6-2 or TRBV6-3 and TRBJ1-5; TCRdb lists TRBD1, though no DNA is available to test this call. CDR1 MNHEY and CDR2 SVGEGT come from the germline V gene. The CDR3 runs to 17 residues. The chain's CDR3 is CASSPPTGSYSNQPQHF.

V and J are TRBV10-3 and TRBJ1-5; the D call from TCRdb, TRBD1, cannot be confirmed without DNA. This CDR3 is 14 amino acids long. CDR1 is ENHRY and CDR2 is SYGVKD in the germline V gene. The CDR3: CATNVGQEPQPQHF.

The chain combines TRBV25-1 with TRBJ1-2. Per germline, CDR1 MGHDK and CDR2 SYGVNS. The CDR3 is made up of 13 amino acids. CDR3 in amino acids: CASSEYTNYGYTF.

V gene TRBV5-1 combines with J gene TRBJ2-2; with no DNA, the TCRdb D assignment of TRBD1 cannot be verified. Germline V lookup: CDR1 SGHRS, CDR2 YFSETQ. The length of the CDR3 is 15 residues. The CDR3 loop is CASSLQRSGAGELFF.

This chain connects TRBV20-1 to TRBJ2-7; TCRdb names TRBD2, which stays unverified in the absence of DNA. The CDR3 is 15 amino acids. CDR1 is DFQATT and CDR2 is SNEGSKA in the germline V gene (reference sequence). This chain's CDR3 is CSARRGLNPTYEQYF.

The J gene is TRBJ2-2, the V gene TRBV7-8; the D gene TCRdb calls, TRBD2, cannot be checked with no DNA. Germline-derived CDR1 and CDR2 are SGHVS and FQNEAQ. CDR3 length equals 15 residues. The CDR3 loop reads CASSLAAGFTGELFF.

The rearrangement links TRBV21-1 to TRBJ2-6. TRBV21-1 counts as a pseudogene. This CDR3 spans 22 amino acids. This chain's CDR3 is CASSALWGGGYPKPSGANVLTF.

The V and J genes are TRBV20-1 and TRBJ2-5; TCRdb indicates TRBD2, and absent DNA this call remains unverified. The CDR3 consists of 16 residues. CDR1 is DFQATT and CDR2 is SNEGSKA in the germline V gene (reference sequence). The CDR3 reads CSAPPAGGRYQETQYF.

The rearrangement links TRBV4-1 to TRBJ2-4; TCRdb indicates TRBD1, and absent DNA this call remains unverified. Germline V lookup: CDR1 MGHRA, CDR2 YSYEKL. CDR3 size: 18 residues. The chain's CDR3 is CASSHTARTSRAKNIQYF.

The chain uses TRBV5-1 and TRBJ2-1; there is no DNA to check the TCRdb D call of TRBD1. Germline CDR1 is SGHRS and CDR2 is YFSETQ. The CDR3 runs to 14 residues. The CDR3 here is CASSGDGNYNEQFF.

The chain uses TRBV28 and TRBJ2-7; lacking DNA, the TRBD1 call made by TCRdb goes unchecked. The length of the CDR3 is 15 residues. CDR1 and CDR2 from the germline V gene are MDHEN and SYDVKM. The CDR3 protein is CASSLTAGEAYEQYF.

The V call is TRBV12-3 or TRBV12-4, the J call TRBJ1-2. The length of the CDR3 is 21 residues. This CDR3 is CASSLLGRQSSFGTNNYGYTF.

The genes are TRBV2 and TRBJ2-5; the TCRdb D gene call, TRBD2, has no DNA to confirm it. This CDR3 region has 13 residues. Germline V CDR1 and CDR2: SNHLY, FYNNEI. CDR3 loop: CASGRDSGETQYF.

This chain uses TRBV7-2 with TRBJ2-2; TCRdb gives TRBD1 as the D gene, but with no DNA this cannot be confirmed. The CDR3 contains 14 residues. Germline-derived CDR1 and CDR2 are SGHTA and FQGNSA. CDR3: CASRDRMNTGELFF.

CDR3 protein: CASSLVPGSHEQYF. The chain is built from TRBV11-2 and TRBJ2-7. The CDR3 contains 14 residues. Germline-derived CDR1 and CDR2 are SGHAT and FQNNGV. Full variable domain (remainder filled in from reference TRBV11-2 and TRBJ2-7): EAGVAQSPRYKIIEKRQSVAFWCNPISGHATLYWYQQILGQGPKLLIQFQNNGVVDDSQLPKDRFSAERLKGVDSTLKIQPAKLEDSAVYLCASSLVPGSHEQYFGPGTRLTVT.

The CDR3 reads CASSQAGGLKFF. The genes are TRBV4-2 and TRBJ2-1; the D call from TCRdb, TRBD1, cannot be confirmed without DNA. The CDR3 contains 12 residues. Germline CDR1 and CDR2: LGHNA and YNFKEQ.

CDR3 region: CASGLVNSQPQHF. The V gene is TRBV12-5, the J gene TRBJ1-5. CDR1 is LGHNT and CDR2 is FRNRAP in the germline V gene. The CDR3 consists of 13 residues. The whole variable domain, filled in from reference TRBV12-5 and TRBJ1-5, reads DARVTQTPRHKVTEMGQEVTMRCQPILGHNTVFWYRQTMMQGLELLAYFRNRAPLDDSGMPKDRFSAEMPDATLATLKIQPSEPRDSAVYFCASGLVNSQPQHFGDGTRLSIL.

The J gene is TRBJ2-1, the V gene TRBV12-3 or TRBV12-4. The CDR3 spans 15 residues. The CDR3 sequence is CASSFMHSSYNEQFF.

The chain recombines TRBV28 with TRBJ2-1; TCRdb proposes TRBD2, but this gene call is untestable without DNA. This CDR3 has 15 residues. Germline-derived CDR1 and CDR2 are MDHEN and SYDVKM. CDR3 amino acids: CASSGLRGKHNEQFF.

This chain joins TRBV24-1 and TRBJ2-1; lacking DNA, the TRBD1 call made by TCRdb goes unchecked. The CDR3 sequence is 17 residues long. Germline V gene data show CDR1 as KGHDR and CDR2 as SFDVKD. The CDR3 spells CATSDSGTGFSYNEQFF.

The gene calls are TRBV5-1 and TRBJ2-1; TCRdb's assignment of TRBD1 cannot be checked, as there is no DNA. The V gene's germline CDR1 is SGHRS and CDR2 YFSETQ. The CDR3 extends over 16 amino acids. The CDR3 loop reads CASSSPLDRGRNEQFF.